Each of the 10 T cell receptor beta chains below was sequenced from the same sample in a study of blood T cell repertoires in COVID-19. Method: immunoSEQ multiplex PCR; TCRdb's copy keeps in-frame clones and lacks some. The table shows fewer than 200,000 clones, with around 73% occurring only once. Sequenced material: PBMCs or T cells enriched from blood (not recorded which). These receptors came from a woman aged 45-65 years who had recovered from COVID-19.

This chain uses TRBV27 with TRBJ2-1; 10 bases line up with TRBD2. J was trimmed by 5 bases and V by 6 bases; bases with no gene match: 7. CDR3 length: 15 amino acids. Germline CDR1 is MNHEY and CDR2 is SMNVEV (reference sequence). The CDR3 nucleotides are TGTGCCAGCAGGTCATGGACTAGCGGTAACAATGAGCAGTTCTTC. It codes for CASRSWTSGNNEQFF.

This rearrangement joins TRBV9 to TRBJ2-3; TRBD1 matches at 10 bases. After removal of 5 bases from V and 2 bases from J, the junction contained 5 bases not matched to a gene. Looked up from germline, CDR1 is SGDLS and CDR2 is YYNGEE. The CDR3 totals 15 residues. The CDR3 region has the DNA TGTGCCAGCAGACCGGGGACAGGGGTCACAGATACGCAGTATTTT. It yields the protein CASRPGTGVTDTQYF.

The V call is TRBV5-8, the J call TRBJ2-5; 8 nucleotides line up with TRBD1. This CDR3 has 15 amino acids. V lost 1 base and J lost 5; bases outside the gene matches: 7. CDR1 is SGHTS, CDR2 YDEGEE, per germline. The CDR3 sequence is CASSLRTGGVETQYF. Here the CDR3 DNA reads TGTGCCAGCAGCTTGCGTACAGGGGGAGTTGAGACCCAGTACTTC.

The rearrangement links TRBV4-2 to TRBJ2-3, with D possibly matching TRBD2 (5 bases). The V gene lost 1 base and the J gene lost 0 bases, with 5 bases spanning the gap. Germline V gene lookup returns CDR1 LGHNA and CDR2 YNFKEQ. The CDR3 is 14 amino acids. The CDR3 sequence: CASSQGGSTDTQYF. In DNA, the CDR3 is TGTGCCAGCAGCCAAGGCGGGAGCACAGATACGCAGTATTTT.

This clone was seen once. This chain joins TRBV5-1 and TRBJ1-4; TRBD1 aligns across 8 bases. The ends lost 2 bases at V and 7 bases at J; junction bases unmatched: 7. CDR1 is SGHRS and CDR2 is YFSETQ in the germline V gene. The CDR3 totals 15 residues. CDR3 coding DNA: TGCGCCAGCAGCTTCGGACAGGGAGGGAGTGAAAAACTGTTTTTT. Translating gives CASSFGQGGSEKLFF.

This clone was observed once. The chain uses TRBV27 and TRBJ2-2, with D possibly being TRBD2 (6 bases). Trimming took off 5 bases at V and 6 bases at J, with 10 bases between the two ends. Germline loops: CDR1 MNHEY, CDR2 SMNVEV (reference sequence). The CDR3 covers 13 residues. The CDR3 coding sequence is TGTGCCAGCAGTCGGCCGGGGGCCGGGGAGCTGTTTTTT. Protein product: CASSRPGAGELFF.

The CDR3 DNA sequence: TGTGCCAGCAGCTTCAGGGGCGCGAGGTCCTACGAGCAGTACTTC. Protein product: CASSFRGARSYEQYF. The chain couples TRBV7-9 to TRBJ2-7, with D tentatively TRBD1 (6 bases). The CDR3 runs to 15 residues. V was shortened by 3 bases and J by 1 base, with 13 bases between the two germline ends. CDR1 and CDR2 (germline): SEHNR, FQNEAQ (reference sequence).

The chain joins TRBV6-5 to TRBJ2-1, with 8 bases aligning to TRBD1. Germline lookup yields CDR1 MNHEY and CDR2 SVGAGI. The CDR3 covers 15 residues. Losses at the gene ends were 5 bases for V and 4 bases for J; bases not matched to a gene: 7. CDR3 sequence (DNA): TGTGCCAGCAGTAAAAACAGGGGGAATTACAATGAGCAGTTCTTC. It encodes CASSKNRGNYNEQFF.

CDR3 protein: CASSYSGGSQHF. CDR3 DNA sequence: TGTGCCAGCAGTTACTCTGGCGGGTCGCAGCATTTT. The chain couples TRBV6-5 to TRBJ1-5; no reliable D call. From germline, CDR1 is MNHEY and CDR2 SVGAGI. Trimming pared 0 bases from V and 13 bases from J, leaving 10 bases between. The CDR3 has 12 residues.

The chain uses TRBV6-2 or TRBV6-3 and TRBJ2-3; 9 nucleotides align to TRBD2. Germline CDR1 MNHEY, CDR2 SVGEGT. V gave up 3 bases and J gave up 0 bases; unmatched junction bases: 1. CDR3 size: 15 residues. CDR3 residues: CASSYAGGSTDTQYF. The CDR3 DNA sequence: TGTGCCAGCAGTTATGCGGGAGGGAGCACAGATACGCAGTATTTT.